The clone carrying this T cell receptor (beta chain) was recorded only once. Its antigen is not identified. Libraries were prepared by immunoSEQ multiplex PCR; TCRdb keeps only in-frame clonotypes and omits some of them. The repertoire consists of 15,000 to 20,000 clones, with 70% to 80% occurring once and the leading ten covering under 20%. This sample was included in a study of vaccination effects on CD4 cells after COVID-19. Study context: Sampling occurred a median 72 days post second dose, range 14 to 241.

Germline loops: CDR1 SQVTM, CDR2 ANQGSEA. The CDR3 runs 12 residues. Unmatched junction bases numbered 2, after V lost 5 bases and J lost 2 bases. Antigen-specific CD4+ T cells were expanded (with viral peptide pools) by the ViraFEST assay ahead of sequencing. Cells that had been cultured for roughly 9 days were the source of isolated CD4+ T cells. Participants each got two BNT162b2 or mRNA-1273 vaccine doses. The receptor's source is a human donor who received a COVID-19 vaccine. The sample here was CD4+ T cells from PBMCs cultured with HCoV-NL63 spike peptides, taken after COVID-19 vaccination. The rearrangement joins TRBV29-1 to TRBJ2-5, with 7 bases fitting TRBD2. CDR3 protein: CSVSGGQETQYF. CDR3 DNA sequence: TGCAGCGTTTCGGGGGGACAAGAGACCCAGTACTTC. Complete variable domain (other parts from reference TRBV29-1 and TRBJ2-5): SAVISQKPSRDICQRGTSLTIQCQVDSQVTMMFWYRQQPGQSLTLIATANQGSEATYESGFVIDKFPISRPNLTFSTLTVSNMSPEDSSIYLCSVSGGQETQYFGPGTRLLVL.